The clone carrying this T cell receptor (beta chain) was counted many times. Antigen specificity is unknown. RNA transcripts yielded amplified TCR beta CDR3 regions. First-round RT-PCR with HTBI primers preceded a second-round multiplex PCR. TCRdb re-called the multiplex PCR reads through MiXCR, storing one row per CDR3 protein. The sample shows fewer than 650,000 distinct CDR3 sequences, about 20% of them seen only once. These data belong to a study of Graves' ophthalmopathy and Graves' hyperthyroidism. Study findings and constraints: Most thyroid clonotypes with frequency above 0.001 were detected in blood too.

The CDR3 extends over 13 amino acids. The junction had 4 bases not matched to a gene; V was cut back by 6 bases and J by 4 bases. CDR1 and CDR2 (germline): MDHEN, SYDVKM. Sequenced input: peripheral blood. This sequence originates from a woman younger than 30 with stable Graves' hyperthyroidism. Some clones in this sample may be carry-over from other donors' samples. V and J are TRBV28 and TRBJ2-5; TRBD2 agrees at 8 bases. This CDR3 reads CASRPTSVETQYF. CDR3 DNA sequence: TGTGCCAGCAGACCGACTAGCGTAGAGACCCAGTACTTC. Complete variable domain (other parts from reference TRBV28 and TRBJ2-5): DVKVTQSSRYLVKRTGEKVFLECVQDMDHENMFWYRQDPGLGLRLIYFSYDVKMKEKGDIPEGYSVSREKKERFSLILESASTNQTSMYLCASRPTSVETQYFGPGTRLLVL.